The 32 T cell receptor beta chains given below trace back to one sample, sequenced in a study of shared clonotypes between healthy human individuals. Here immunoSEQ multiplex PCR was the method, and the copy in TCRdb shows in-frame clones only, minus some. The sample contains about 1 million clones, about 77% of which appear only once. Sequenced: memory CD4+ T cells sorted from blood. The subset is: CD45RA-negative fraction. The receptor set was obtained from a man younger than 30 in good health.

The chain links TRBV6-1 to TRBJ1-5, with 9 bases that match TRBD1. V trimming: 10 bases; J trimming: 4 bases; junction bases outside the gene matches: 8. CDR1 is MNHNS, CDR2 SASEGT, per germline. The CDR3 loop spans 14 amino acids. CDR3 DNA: TGTGCCACTTCCTACAGGGGGCAGAATCAGCCCCAGCATTTT. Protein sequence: CATSYRGQNQPQHF.

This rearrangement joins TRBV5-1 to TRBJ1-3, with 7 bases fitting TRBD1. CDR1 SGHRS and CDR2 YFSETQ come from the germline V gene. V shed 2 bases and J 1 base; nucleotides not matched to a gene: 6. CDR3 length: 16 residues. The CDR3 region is CASSFNSQGSGNTIYF. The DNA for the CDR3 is TGCGCCAGCAGCTTCAACTCACAGGGGTCTGGAAACACCATATATTTT.

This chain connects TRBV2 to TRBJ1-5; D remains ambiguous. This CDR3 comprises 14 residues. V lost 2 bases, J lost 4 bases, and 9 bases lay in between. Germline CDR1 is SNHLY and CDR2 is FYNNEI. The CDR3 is CASSENMRNQPQHF. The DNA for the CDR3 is TGTGCCAGCAGTGAAAATATGCGTAATCAGCCCCAGCATTTT.

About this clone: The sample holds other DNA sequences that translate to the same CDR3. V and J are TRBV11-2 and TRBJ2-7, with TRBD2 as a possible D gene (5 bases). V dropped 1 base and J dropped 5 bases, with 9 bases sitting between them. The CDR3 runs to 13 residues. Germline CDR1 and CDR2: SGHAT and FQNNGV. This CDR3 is CASSLGGPNEQYF. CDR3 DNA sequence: TGTGCCAGCAGCTTAGGAGGGCCCAACGAGCAGTACTTC. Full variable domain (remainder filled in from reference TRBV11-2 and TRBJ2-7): EAGVAQSPRYKIIEKRQSVAFWCNPISGHATLYWYQQILGQGPKLLIQFQNNGVVDDSQLPKDRFSAERLKGVDSTLKIQPAKLEDSAVYLCASSLGGPNEQYFGPGTRLTVT.

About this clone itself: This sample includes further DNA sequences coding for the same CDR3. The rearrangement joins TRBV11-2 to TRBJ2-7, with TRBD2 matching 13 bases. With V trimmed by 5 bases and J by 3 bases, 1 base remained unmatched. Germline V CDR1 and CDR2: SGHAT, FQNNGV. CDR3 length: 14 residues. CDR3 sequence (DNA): TGTGCCAGCAGCAGGACTAGCGGGAGCTACGAGCAGTACTTC. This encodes CASSRTSGSYEQYF.

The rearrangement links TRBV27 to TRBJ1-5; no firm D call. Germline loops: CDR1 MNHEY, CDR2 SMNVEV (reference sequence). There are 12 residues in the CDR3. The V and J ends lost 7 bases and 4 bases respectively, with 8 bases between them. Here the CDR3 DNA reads TGTGCCAGCACCGCCGGTAATCAGCCCCAGCATTTT. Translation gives CASTAGNQPQHF.

CDR3 in amino acids: CASSLGQAETQYF. The CDR3 nucleotides are TGTGCCAGCAGCCTCGGACAGGCAGAGACCCAGTACTTC. The chain has TRBV7-8 and TRBJ2-5, with 7 bases that match TRBD1. Germline V lookup: CDR1 SGHVS, CDR2 FQNEAQ. After removal of 5 bases from V and 4 bases from J, the junction contained 4 bases not matched to a gene. CDR3 length: 13 amino acids.

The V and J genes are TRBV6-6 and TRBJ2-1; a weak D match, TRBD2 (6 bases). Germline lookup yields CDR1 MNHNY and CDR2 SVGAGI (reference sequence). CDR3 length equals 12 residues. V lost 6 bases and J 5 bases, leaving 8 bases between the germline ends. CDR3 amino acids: CASSRGNNEQFF. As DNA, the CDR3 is TGTGCCAGCAGCCGGGGGAACAATGAGCAGTTCTTC.

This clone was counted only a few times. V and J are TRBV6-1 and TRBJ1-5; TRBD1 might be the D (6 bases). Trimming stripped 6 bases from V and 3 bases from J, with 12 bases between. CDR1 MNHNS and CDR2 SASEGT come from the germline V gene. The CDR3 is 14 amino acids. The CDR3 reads CASRPGQYNQPQHF. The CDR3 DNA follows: TGTGCCAGCAGACCCGGACAGTACAATCAGCCCCAGCATTTT.

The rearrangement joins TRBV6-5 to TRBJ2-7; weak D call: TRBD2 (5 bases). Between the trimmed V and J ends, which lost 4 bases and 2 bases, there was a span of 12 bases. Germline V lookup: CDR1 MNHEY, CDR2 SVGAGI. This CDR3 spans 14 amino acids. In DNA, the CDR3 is TGTGCCAGCAGTTTGGGAGCACCCCCCTACGAGCAGTACTTC. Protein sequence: CASSLGAPPYEQYF.

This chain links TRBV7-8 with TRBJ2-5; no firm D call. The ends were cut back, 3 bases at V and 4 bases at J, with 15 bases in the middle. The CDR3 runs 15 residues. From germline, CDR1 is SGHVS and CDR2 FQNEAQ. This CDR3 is CASSFLTRRGETQYF. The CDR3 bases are TGTGCCAGCAGCTTCCTGACCCGTCGTGGAGAGACCCAGTACTTC.

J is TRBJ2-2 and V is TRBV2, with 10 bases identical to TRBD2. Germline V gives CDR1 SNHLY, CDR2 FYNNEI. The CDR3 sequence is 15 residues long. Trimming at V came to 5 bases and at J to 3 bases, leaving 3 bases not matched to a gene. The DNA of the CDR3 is TGTGCCAGCAGTCTAGCGGGGGCTTACACCGGGGAGCTGTTTTTT. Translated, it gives CASSLAGAYTGELFF.

The CDR3 spells CASSRGTTNTEAFF. The CDR3 DNA reads TGTGCCAGCAGTAGGGGGACAACGAACACTGAAGCTTTCTTT. The V and J genes are TRBV7-9 and TRBJ1-1, with D tentatively TRBD1 (6 bases). The ends were cut back, 6 bases at V and 1 base at J, with 12 bases in the middle. Germline loops: CDR1 SEHNR, CDR2 FQNEAQ (reference sequence). This CDR3 spans 14 amino acids.

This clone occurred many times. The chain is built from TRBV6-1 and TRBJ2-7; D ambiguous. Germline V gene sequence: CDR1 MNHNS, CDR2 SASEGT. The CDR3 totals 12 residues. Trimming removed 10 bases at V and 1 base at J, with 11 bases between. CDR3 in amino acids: CATDRASYEQYF. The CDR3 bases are TGTGCCACGGACCGGGCTTCCTACGAGCAGTACTTC.

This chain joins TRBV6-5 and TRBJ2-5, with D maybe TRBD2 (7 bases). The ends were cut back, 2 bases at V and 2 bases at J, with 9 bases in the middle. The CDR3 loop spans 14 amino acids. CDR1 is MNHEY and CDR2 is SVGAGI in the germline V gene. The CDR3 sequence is CASSYRGGQETQYF. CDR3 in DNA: TGTGCCAGCAGTTACAGGGGGGGTCAAGAGACCCAGTACTTC.

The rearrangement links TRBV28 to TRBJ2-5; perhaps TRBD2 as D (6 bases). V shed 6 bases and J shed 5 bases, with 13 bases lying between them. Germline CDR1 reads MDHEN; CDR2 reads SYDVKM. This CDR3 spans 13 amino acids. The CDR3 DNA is TGTGCCAGCAGCCTCGCGGGGCCCGAGACCCAGTACTTC. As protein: CASSLAGPETQYF.

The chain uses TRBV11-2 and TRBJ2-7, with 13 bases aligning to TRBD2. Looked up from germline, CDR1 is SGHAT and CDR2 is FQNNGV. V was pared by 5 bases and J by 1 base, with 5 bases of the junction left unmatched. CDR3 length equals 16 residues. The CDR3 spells CASSNQGLAGSYEQYF. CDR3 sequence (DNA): TGTGCCAGCAGCAACCAGGGACTAGCGGGATCCTACGAGCAGTACTTC. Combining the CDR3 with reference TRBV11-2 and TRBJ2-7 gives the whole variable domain EAGVAQSPRYKIIEKRQSVAFWCNPISGHATLYWYQQILGQGPKLLIQFQNNGVVDDSQLPKDRFSAERLKGVDSTLKIQPAKLEDSAVYLCASSNQGLAGSYEQYFGPGTRLTVT.

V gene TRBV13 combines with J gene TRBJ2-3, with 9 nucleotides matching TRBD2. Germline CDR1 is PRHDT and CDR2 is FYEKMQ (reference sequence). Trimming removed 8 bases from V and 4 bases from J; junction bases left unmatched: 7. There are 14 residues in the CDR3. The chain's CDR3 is CASGRGGGADTQYF. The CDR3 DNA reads TGTGCCAGCGGCCGGGGCGGGGGGGCAGATACGCAGTATTTT. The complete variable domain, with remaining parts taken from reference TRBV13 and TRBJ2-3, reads AAGVIQSPRHLIKEKRETATLKCYPIPRHDTVYWYQQGPGQDPQFLISFYEKMQSDKGSIPDRFSAQQFSDYHSELNMSSLELGDSALYFCASGRGGGADTQYFGPGTRLTVL.

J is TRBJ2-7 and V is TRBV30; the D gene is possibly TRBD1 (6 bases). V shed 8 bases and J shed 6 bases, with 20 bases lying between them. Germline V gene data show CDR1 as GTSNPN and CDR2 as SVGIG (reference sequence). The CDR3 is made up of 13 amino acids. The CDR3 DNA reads TGTGCCCGGTCCGTACAGGGAGTCTCCGAGCAGTACTTC. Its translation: CARSVQGVSEQYF.

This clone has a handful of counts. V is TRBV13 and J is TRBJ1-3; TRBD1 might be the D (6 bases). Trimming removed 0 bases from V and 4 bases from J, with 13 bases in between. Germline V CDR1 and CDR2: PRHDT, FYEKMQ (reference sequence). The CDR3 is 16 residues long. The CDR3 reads CASSLGGQLLGNTIYF. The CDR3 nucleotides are TGTGCCAGCAGCTTAGGCGGACAGCTCCTGGGAAACACCATATATTTT.

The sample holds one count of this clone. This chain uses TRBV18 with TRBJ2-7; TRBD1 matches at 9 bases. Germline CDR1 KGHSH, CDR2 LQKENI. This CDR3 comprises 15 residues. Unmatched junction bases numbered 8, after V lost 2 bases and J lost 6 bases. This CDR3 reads CASSPSGTGSIEQYF. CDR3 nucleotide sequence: TGTGCCAGCTCACCATCCGGGACAGGGTCAATCGAGCAGTACTTC.

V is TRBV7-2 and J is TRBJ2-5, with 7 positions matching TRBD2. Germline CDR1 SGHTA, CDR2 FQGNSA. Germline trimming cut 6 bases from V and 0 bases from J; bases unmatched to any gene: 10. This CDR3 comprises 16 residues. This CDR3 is CASSNSGPLYQETQYF. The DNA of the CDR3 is TGTGCCAGCAGTAATAGCGGGCCCCTGTACCAAGAGACCCAGTACTTC. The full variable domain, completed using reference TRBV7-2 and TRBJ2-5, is GAGVSQSPSNKVTEKGKDVELRCDPISGHTALYWYRQSLGQGLEFLIYFQGNSAPDKSGLPSDRFSAERTGGSVSTLTIQRTQQEDSAVYLCASSNSGPLYQETQYFGPGTRLLVL.

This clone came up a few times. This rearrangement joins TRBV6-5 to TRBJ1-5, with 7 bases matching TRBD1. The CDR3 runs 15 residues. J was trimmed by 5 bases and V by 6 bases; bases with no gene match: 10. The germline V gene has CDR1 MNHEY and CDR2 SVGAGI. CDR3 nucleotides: TGTGCCAGCAGGCGACAGGGCGTGGGAGATCAGCCCCAGCATTTT. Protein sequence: CASRRQGVGDQPQHF.

In DNA, the CDR3 is TGTGCCAGCAGTCCCCAAGACCCAAACTATGGCTACACCTTC. This encodes CASSPQDPNYGYTF. The V gene is TRBV27, the J gene TRBJ1-2; no reliable D call. CDR3 length equals 14 residues. The V and J ends lost 5 bases and 2 bases respectively, with 12 bases between them. Germline values: CDR1 MNHEY, CDR2 SMNVEV (reference sequence).

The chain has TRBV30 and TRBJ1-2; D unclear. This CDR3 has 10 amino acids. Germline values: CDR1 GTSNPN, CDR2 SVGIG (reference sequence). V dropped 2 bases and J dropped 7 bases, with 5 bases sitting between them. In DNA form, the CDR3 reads TGTGCCTGGAGTCGGCGTGGCTACACCTTC. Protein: CAWSRRGYTF. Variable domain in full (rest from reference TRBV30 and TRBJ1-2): SQTIHQWPATLVQPVGSPLSLECTVEGTSNPNLYWYRQAAGRGLQLLFYSVGIGQISSEVPQNLSASRPQDRQFILSSKKLLLSDSGFYLCAWSRRGYTFGSGTRLTVV.

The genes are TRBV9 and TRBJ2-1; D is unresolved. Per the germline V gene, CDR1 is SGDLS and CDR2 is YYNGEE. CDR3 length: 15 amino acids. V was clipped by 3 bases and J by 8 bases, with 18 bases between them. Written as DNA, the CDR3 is TGTGCCAGCAGCGCCCGACCGACCGCCTCCCATGAGCAGTTCTTC. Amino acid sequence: CASSARPTASHEQFF.

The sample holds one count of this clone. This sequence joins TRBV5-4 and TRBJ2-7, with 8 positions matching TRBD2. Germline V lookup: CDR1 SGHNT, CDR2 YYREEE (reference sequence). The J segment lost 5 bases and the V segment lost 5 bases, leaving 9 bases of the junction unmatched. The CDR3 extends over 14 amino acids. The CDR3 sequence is CASSPGLAIHEQYF. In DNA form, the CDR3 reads TGTGCCAGCAGTCCTGGACTAGCTATCCACGAGCAGTACTTC. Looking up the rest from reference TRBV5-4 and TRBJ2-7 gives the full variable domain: ETGVTQSPTHLIKTRGQQVTLRCSSQSGHNTVSWYQQALGQGPQFIFQYYREEENGRGNFPPRFSGLQFPNYSSELNVNALELDDSALYLCASSPGLAIHEQYFGPGTRLTVT.

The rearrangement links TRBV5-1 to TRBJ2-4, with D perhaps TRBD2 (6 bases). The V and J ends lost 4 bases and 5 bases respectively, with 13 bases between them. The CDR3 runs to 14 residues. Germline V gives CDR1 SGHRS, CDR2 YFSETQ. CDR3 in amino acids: CASSATGTENIQYF. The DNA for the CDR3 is TGCGCCAGCAGCGCGACGGGGACTGAAAACATTCAGTACTTC. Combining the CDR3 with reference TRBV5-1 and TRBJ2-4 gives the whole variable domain KAGVTQTPRYLIKTRGQQVTLSCSPISGHRSVSWYQQTPGQGLQFLFEYFSETQRNKGNFPGRFSGRQFSNSRSEMNVSTLELGDSALYLCASSATGTENIQYFGAGTRLSVL.

As DNA, the CDR3 is TGCGCCAGCAGCTTGGCGGGCGCGGAGACTGAAGCTTTCTTT. It translates to CASSLAGAETEAFF. This chain joins TRBV5-1 and TRBJ1-1; D is uncertain. The CDR3 covers 14 residues. Germline CDR1 reads SGHRS; CDR2 reads YFSETQ. V shed 0 bases and J shed 5 bases, with 11 bases lying between them. The whole variable domain, filled in from reference TRBV5-1 and TRBJ1-1, reads KAGVTQTPRYLIKTRGQQVTLSCSPISGHRSVSWYQQTPGQGLQFLFEYFSETQRNKGNFPGRFSGRQFSNSRSEMNVSTLELGDSALYLCASSLAGAETEAFFGQGTRLTVV.

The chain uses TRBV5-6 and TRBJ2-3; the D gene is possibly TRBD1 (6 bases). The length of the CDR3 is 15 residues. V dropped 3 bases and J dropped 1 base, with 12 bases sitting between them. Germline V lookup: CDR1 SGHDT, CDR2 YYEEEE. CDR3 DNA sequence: TGTGCCAGCAGCTGGGACACCCGGGGCACAGATACGCAGTATTTT. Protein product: CASSWDTRGTDTQYF.

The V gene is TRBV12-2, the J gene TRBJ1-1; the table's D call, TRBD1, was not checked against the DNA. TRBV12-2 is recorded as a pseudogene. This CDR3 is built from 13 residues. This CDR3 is CASRPQGNTEAFF. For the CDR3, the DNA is TGTGCAAGTCGACCACAGGGGAACACTGAAGCTTTCTTT.

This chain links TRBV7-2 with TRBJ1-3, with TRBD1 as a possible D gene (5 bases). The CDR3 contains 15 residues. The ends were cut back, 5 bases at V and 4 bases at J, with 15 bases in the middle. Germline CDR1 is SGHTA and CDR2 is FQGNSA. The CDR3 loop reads CASSTGSGSGNTIYF. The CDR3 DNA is TGTGCCAGCAGCACAGGCTCGGGATCCGGAAACACCATATATTTT.